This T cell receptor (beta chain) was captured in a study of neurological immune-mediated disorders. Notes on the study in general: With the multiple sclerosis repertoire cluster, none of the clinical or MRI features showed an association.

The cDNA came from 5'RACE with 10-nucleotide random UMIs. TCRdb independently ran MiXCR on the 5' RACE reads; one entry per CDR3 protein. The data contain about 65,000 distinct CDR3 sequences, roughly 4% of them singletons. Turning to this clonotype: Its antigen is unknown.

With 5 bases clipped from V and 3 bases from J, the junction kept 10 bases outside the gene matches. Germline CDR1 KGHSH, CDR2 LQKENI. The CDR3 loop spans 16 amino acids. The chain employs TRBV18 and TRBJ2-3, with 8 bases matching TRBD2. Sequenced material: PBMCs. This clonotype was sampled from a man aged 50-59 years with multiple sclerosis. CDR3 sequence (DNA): TGTGCCAGCTCATCTCAAGGACTAGCAGCTACAGATACGCAGTATTTT. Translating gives CASSSQGLAATDTQYF.